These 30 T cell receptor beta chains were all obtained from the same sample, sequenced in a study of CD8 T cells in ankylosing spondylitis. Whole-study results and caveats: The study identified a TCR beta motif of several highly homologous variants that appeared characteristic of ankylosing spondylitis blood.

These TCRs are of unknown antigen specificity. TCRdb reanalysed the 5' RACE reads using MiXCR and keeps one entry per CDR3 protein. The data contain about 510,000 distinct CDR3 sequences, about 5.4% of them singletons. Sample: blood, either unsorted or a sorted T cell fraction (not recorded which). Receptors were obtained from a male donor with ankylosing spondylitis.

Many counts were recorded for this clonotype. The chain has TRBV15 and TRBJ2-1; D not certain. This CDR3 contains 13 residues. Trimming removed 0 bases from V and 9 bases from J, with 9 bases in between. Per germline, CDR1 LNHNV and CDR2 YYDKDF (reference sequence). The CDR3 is CATSRDPWVEQFF. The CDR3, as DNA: TGTGCCACCAGCAGAGACCCCTGGGTTGAGCAGTTCTTC.

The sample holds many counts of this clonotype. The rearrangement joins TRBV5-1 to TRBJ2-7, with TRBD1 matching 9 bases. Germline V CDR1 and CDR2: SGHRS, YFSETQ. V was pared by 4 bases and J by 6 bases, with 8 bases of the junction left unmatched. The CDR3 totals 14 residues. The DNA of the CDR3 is TGCGCCAGCAGCCCCCGGACAGGGGAAGGCGAGCAGTACTTC. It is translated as CASSPRTGEGEQYF.

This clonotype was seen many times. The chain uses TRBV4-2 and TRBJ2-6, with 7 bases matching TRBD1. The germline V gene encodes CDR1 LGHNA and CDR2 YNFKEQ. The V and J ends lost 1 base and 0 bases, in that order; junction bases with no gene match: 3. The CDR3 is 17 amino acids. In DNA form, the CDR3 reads TGTGCCAGCAGCCAAGGGGACAGTCGCTCTGGGGCCAACGTCCTGACTTTC. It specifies CASSQGDSRSGANVLTF.

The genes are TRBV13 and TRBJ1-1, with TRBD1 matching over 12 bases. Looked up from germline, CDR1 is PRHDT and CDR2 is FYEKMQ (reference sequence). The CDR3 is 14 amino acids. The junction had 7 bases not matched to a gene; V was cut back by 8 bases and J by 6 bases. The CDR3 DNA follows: TGTGCCAGCGGACCGGGACAGGGGGCCCCTGAAGCTTTCTTT. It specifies CASGPGQGAPEAFF.

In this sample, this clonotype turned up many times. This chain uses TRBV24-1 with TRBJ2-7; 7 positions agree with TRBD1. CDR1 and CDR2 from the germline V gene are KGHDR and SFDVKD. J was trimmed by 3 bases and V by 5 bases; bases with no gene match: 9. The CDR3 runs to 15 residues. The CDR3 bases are TGTGCCACCAGTGGGGGGACAGCGGAAAACTACGAGCAGTACTTC. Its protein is CATSGGTAENYEQYF.

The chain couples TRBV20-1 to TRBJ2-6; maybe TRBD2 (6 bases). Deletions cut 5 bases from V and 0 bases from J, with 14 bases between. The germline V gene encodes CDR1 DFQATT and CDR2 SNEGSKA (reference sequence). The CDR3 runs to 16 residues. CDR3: CSARWGLLSGANVLTF. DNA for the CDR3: TGCAGTGCTCGTTGGGGACTGCTCTCTGGGGCCAACGTCCTGACTTTC.

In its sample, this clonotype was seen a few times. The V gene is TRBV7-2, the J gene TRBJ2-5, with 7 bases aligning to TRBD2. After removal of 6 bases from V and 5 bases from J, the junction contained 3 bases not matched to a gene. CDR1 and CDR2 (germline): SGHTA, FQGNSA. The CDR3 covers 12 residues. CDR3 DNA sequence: TGTGCCAGCAGGGTGGGGGGGGAGACCCAGTACTTC. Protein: CASRVGGETQYF.

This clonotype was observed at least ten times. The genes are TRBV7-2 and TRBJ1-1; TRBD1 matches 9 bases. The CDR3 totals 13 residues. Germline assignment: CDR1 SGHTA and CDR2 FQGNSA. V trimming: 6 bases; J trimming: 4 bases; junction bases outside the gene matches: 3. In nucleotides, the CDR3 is TGTGCCAGCAGAAGGACAGGGGCCACTGAAGCTTTCTTT. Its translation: CASRRTGATEAFF.

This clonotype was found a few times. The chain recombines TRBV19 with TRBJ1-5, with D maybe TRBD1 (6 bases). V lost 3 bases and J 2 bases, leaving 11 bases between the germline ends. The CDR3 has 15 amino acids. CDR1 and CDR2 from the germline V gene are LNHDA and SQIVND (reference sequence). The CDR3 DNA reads TGTGCCAGTAGTATTTGGGGGGCCGGCAATCAGCCCCAGCATTTT. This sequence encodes CASSIWGAGNQPQHF.

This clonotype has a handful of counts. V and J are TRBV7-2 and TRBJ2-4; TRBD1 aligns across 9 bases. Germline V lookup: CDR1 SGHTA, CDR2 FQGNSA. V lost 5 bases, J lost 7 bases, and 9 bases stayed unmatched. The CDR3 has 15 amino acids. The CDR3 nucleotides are TGTGCCAGCAGCCCCCGTTCGGGGACAGGGAACATTCAGTACTTC. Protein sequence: CASSPRSGTGNIQYF.

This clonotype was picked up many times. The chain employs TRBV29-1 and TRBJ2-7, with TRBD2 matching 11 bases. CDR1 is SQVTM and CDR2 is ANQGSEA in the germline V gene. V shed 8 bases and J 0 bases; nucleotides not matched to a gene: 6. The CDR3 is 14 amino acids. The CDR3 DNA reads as TGCAGCATAGCGGGGGGGGACAGCTCCTACGAGCAGTACTTC. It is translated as CSIAGGDSSYEQYF.

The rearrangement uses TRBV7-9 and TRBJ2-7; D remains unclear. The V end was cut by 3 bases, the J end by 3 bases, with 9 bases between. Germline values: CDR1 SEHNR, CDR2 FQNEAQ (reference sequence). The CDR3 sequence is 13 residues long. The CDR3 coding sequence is TGTGCCAGCAGCTTCGGCGGAAACTACGAGCAGTACTTC. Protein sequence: CASSFGGNYEQYF.

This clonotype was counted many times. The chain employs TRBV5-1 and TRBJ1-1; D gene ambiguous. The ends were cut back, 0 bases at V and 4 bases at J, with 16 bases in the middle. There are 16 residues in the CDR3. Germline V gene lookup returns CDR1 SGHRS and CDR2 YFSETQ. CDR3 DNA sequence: TGCGCCAGCAGCTTGGCCCCCAGGATTAGTGGCACTGAAGCTTTCTTT. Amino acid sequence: CASSLAPRISGTEAFF. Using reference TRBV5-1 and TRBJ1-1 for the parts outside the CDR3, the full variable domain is KAGVTQTPRYLIKTRGQQVTLSCSPISGHRSVSWYQQTPGQGLQFLFEYFSETQRNKGNFPGRFSGRQFSNSRSEMNVSTLELGDSALYLCASSLAPRISGTEAFFGQGTRLTVV.

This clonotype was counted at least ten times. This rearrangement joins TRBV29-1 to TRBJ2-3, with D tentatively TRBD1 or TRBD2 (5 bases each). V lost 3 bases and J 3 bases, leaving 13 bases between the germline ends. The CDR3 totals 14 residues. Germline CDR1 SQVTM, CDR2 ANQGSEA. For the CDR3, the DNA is TGCAGCGTTGACGGGACGGGGAGTACAGATACGCAGTATTTT. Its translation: CSVDGTGSTDTQYF.

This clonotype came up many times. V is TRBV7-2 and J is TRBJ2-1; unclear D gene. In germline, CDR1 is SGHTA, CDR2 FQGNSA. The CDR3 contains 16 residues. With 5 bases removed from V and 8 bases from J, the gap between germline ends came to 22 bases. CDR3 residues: CASSLGLYTYVDEQFF. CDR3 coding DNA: TGTGCCAGCAGCCTAGGCCTGTACACGTATGTGGATGAGCAGTTCTTC.

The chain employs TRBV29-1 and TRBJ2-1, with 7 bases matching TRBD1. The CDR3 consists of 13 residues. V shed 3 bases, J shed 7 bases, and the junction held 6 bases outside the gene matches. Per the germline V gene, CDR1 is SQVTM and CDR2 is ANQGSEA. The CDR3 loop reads CSVDPGGLNEQFF. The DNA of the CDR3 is TGCAGCGTTGACCCAGGGGGTTTGAATGAGCAGTTCTTC.

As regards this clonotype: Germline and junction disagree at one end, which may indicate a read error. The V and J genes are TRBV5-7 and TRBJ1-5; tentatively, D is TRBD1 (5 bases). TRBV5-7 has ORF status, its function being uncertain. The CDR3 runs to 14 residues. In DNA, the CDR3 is TGTGCCATCAGCCCCGGACTTGACAGCCAGCCCCAGCATTTT. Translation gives CAISPGLDSQPQHF.

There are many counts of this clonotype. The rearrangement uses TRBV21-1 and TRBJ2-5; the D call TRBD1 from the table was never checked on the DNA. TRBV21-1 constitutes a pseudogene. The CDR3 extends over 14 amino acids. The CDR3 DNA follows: TGTGCCACCCTAAAAGGACAGAAACAAGAGACCCAGTACTTC. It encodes CATLKGQKQETQYF.

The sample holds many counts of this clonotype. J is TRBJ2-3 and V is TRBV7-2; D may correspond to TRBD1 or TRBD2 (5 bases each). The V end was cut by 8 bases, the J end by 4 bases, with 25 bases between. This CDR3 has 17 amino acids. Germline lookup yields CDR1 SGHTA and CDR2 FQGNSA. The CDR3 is CASSYQRDLFRPDTQYF. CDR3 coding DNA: TGTGCCAGCTCTTATCAGAGGGACCTGTTCAGGCCAGATACGCAGTATTTT.

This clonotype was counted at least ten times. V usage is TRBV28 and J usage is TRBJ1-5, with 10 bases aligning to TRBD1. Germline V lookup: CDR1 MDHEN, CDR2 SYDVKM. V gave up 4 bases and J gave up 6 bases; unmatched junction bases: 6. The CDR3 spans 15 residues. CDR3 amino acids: CASSSPTGGVQPQHF. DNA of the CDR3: TGTGCCAGCAGTTCGCCGACAGGGGGCGTTCAGCCCCAGCATTTT.

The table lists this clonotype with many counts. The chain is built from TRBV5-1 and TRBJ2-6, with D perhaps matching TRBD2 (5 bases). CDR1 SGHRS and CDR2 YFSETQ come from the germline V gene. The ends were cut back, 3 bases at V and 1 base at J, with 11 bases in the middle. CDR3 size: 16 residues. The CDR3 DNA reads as TGCGCCAGCAGCTCAGGAGGCTCTTCTGGGGCCAACGTCCTGACTTTC. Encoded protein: CASSSGGSSGANVLTF.

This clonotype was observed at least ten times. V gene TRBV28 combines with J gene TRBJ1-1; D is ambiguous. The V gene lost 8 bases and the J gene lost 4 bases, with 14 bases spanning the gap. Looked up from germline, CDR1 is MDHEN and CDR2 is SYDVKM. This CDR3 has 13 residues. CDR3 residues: CASYTIKGTEAFF. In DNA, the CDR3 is TGTGCCAGCTATACTATAAAGGGCACTGAAGCTTTCTTT.

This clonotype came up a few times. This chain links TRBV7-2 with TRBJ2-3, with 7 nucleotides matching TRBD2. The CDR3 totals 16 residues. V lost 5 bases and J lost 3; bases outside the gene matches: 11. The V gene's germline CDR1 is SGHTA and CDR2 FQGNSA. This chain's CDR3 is CASSPRAWGGTDTQYF. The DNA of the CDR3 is TGTGCCAGCAGCCCCCGCGCGTGGGGAGGGACAGATACGCAGTATTTT. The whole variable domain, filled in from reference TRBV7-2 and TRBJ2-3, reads GAGVSQSPSNKVTEKGKDVELRCDPISGHTALYWYRQSLGQGLEFLIYFQGNSAPDKSGLPSDRFSAERTGGSVSTLTIQRTQQEDSAVYLCASSPRAWGGTDTQYFGPGTRLTVL.

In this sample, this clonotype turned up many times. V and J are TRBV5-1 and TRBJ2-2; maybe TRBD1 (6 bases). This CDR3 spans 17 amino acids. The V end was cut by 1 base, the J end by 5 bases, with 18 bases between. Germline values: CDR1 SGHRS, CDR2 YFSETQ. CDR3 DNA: TGCGCCAGCAGCTTGCCAGAGGACAGACCATTAACCGGGGAGCTGTTTTTT. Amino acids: CASSLPEDRPLTGELFF.

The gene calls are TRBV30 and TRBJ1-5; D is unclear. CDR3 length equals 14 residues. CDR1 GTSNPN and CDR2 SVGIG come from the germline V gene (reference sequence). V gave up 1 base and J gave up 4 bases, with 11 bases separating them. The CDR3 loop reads CAWSARGDNQPQHF. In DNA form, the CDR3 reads TGTGCCTGGAGTGCCCGTGGAGATAATCAGCCCCAGCATTTT.

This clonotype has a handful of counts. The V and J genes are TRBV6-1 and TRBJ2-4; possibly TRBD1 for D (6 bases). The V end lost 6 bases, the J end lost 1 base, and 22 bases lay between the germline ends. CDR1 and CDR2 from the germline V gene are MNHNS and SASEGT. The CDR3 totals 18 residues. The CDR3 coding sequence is TGTGCCAGCAGCTCCCGGGGACAACGCGTGTCTGCCAAAAACATTCAGTACTTC. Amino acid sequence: CASSSRGQRVSAKNIQYF.

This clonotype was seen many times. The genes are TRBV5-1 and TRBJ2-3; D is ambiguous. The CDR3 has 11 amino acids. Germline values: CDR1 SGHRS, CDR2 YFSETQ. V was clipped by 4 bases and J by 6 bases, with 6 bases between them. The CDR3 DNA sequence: TGCGCCAGCAGCGGCTGGGATACGCAGTATTTT. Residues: CASSGWDTQYF.

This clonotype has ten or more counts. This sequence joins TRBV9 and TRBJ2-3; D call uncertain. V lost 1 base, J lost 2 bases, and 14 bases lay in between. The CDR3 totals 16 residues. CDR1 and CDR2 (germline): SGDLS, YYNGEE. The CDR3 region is CASSVLGPPNTDTQYF. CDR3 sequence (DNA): TGTGCCAGCAGCGTATTGGGCCCACCTAACACAGATACGCAGTATTTT. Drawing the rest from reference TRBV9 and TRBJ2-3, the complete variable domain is DSGVTQTPKHLITATGQRVTLRCSPRSGDLSVYWYQQSLDQGLQFLIQYYNGEERAKGNILERFSAQQFPDLHSELNLSSLELGDSALYFCASSVLGPPNTDTQYFGPGTRLTVL.

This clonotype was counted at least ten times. CDR3 protein: CSARDRAGLAGKNIQYF. The CDR3 bases are TGCAGTGCTAGAGATAGGGCGGGCCTAGCGGGCAAAAACATTCAGTACTTC. The rearrangement uses TRBV20-1 and TRBJ2-4; TRBD2 agrees at 8 bases. J was trimmed by 3 bases and V by 0 bases; bases with no gene match: 10. This CDR3 has 17 residues. The germline gives CDR1 DFQATT, CDR2 SNEGSKA (reference sequence).

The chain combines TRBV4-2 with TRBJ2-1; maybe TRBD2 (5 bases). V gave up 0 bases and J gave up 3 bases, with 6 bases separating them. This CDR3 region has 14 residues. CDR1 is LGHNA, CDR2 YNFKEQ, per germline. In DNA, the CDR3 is TGTGCCAGCAGCCAAGAGAGGGACTACAATGAGCAGTTCTTC. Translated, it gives CASSQERDYNEQFF.